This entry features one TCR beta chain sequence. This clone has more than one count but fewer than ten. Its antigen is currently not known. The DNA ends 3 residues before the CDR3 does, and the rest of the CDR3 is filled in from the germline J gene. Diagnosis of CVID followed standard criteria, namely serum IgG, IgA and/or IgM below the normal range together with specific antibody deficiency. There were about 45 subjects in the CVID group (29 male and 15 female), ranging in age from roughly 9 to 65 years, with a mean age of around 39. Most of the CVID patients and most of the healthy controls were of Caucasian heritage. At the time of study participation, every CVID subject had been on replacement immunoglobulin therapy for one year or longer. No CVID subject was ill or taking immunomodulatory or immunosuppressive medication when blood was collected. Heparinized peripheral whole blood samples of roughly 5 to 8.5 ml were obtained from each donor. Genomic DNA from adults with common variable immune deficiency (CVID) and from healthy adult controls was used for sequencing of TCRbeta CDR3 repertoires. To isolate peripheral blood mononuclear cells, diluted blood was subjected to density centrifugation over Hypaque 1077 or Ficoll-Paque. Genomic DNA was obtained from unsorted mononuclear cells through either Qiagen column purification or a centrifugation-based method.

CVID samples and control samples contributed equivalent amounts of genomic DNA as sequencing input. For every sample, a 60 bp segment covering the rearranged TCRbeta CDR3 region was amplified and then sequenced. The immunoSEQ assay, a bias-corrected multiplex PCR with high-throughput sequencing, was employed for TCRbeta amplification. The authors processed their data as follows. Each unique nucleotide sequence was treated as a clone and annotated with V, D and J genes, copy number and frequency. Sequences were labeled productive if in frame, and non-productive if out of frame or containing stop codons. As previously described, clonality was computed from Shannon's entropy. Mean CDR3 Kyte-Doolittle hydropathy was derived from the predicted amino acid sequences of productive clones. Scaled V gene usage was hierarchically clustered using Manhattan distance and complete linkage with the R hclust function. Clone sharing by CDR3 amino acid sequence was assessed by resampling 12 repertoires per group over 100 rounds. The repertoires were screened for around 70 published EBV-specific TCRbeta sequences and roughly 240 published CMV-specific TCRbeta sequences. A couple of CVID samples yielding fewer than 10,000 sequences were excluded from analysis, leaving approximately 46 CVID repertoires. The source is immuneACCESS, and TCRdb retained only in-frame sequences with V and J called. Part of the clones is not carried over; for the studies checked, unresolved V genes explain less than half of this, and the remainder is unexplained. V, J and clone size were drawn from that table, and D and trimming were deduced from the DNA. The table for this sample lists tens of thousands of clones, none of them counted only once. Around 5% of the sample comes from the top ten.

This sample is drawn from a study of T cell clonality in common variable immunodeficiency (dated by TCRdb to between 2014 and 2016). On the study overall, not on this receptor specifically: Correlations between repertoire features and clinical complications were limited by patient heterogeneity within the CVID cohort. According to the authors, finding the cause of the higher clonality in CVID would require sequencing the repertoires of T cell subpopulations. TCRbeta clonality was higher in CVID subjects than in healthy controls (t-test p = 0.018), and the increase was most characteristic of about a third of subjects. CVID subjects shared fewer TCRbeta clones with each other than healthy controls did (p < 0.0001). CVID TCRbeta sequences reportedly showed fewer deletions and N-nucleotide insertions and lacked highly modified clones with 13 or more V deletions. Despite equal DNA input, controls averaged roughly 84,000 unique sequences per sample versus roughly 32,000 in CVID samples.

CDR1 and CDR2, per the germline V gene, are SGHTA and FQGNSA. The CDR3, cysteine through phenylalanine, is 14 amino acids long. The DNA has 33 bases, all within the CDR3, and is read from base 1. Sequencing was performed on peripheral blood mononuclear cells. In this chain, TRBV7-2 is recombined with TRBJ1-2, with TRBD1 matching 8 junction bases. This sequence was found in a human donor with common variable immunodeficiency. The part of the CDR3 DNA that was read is TGTGCCAGCAGCCCCCGGACAGGGTTAGGGGGC. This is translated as CASSPRTGLGG. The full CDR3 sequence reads CASSPRTGLGGYTF. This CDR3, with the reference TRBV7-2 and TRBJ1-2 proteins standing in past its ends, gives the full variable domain GAGVSQSPSNKVTEKGKDVELRCDPISGHTALYWYRQSLGQGLEFLIYFQGNSAPDKSGLPSDRFSAERTGGSVSTLTIQRTQQEDSAVYLCASSPRTGLGGYTFGSGTRLTVV.